The 32 T cell receptor beta chains below come from one sample, sequenced in a study of shared clonotypes between healthy human individuals. Data came from immunoSEQ multiplex PCR; TCRdb stores just in-frame clones and leaves some out. The profile covers 1.6 million or so clones, with roughly 96% appearing a single time and approximately 1% taken by the ten largest. Sample: naive CD4+ T cells sorted from blood. Indicated subset: CD45RA+ positively selected. All receptors come from a man aged 25 to 40 in good health.

Details on this clone: The same CDR3 is also encoded by other DNA sequences in this sample. V usage is TRBV28 and J usage is TRBJ2-7; 10 nucleotides agree with TRBD2. The CDR3 has 14 amino acids. The ends lost 6 bases at V and 4 bases at J; junction bases unmatched: 6. From germline, CDR1 is MDHEN and CDR2 SYDVKM. Here the CDR3 DNA reads TGTGCCAGCAGATCTAGCGGGAGATCTTACGAGCAGTACTTC. Translation: CASRSSGRSYEQYF.

V usage is TRBV7-6 and J usage is TRBJ2-7; TRBD2 agrees at 13 bases. Trimming at V came to 0 bases and at J to 3 bases, leaving 17 bases not matched to a gene. Per germline, CDR1 SGHVS and CDR2 FNYEAQ. CDR3 size: 21 residues. The CDR3 sequence: CASSLAPPTLAGGLWDYEQYF. In nucleotides, the CDR3 is TGTGCCAGCAGCTTAGCCCCTCCAACACTAGCGGGAGGGCTGTGGGACTACGAGCAGTACTTC.

The chain recombines TRBV7-9 with TRBJ1-1, with D perhaps matching TRBD1 (5 bases). The CDR3 is 18 amino acids. V lost 2 bases, J lost 0 bases, and 19 bases lay in between. Germline V gene lookup returns CDR1 SEHNR and CDR2 FQNEAQ (reference sequence). CDR3 sequence reads: CASSLRGQPGGMNTEAFF. The CDR3 DNA reads TGTGCCAGCAGCTTAAGGGGCCAACCCGGGGGGATGAACACTGAAGCTTTCTTT.

The rearrangement uses TRBV27 and TRBJ1-4, with D uncertain. The CDR3 has 17 amino acids. V shed 5 bases and J shed 0 bases, with 16 bases lying between them. Germline loops: CDR1 MNHEY, CDR2 SMNVEV (reference sequence). The CDR3 DNA reads as TGTGCCAGCAGTCGGACTCTACAGTTCGCAACTAATGAAAAACTGTTTTTT. This gives the protein CASSRTLQFATNEKLFF. The full variable domain, with the rest looked up from reference TRBV27 and TRBJ1-4, is EAQVTQNPRYLITVTGKKLTVTCSQNMNHEYMSWYRQDPGLGLRQIYYSMNVEVTDKGDVPEGYKVSRKEKRNFPLILESPSPNQTSLYFCASSRTLQFATNEKLFFGSGTQLSVL.

The chain carries TRBV28 and TRBJ1-4; 8 positions match TRBD1. The J segment lost 10 bases and the V segment lost 3 bases, leaving 13 bases of the junction unmatched. CDR1 is MDHEN, CDR2 SYDVKM, per germline. The CDR3 totals 16 residues. CDR3 residues: CASSFVQGGHLAKLFF. CDR3 sequence (DNA): TGTGCCAGCAGTTTCGTACAGGGGGGACATCTTGCAAAACTGTTTTTT.

This chain's CDR3 is CASSLGTSGSFAYEQYF. As DNA, the CDR3 is TGTGCCAGCAGTCTCGGGACTAGCGGGAGTTTCGCCTACGAGCAGTACTTC. This chain joins TRBV28 and TRBJ2-7; 14 nucleotides agree with TRBD2. J was trimmed by 2 bases and V by 5 bases; bases with no gene match: 8. The CDR3 extends over 17 amino acids. Germline lookup yields CDR1 MDHEN and CDR2 SYDVKM.

As concerns this clone: The identical CDR3 is also encoded by other nucleotide sequences in the sample. The V and J genes are TRBV19 and TRBJ1-5, with 8 bases aligning to TRBD1. The CDR3 has 14 amino acids. Germline V gene data show CDR1 as LNHDA and CDR2 as SQIVND (reference sequence). V shed 1 base, J shed 4 bases, and the junction held 0 bases outside the gene matches. In DNA, the CDR3 is TGTGCCAGTAGTATAGGGACAGGGAATCAGCCCCAGCATTTT. This encodes CASSIGTGNQPQHF.

V gene TRBV2 combines with J gene TRBJ2-3; TRBD2 matches 11 bases. The CDR3 is made up of 15 amino acids. Germline values: CDR1 SNHLY, CDR2 FYNNEI. The V and J ends lost 11 bases and 6 bases, in that order; junction bases with no gene match: 13. The CDR3 bases are TGTGCCGAAGACGGTAGCGGGAGGGCGGGGGATACGCAGTATTTT. Its protein product is CAEDGSGRAGDTQYF.

The chain couples TRBV2 to TRBJ2-1; 7 bases line up with TRBD1. The germline gives CDR1 SNHLY, CDR2 FYNNEI. V was clipped by 4 bases and J by 3 bases; unmatched bases: 6. This CDR3 has 15 residues. The CDR3 protein is CASSVSGQVYNEQFF. Here the CDR3 DNA reads TGTGCCAGCAGTGTCTCCGGACAGGTCTACAATGAGCAGTTCTTC.

This chain connects TRBV15 to TRBJ2-7; D perhaps matches TRBD2 (5 bases). This CDR3 region has 16 residues. Between the trimmed V and J ends, which lost 0 bases and 3 bases, there was a span of 15 bases. Germline lookup yields CDR1 LNHNV and CDR2 YYDKDF (reference sequence). As DNA, the CDR3 is TGTGCCACCAGCAGAGATCTGTCGGGGAAGGGCTACGAGCAGTACTTC. Its protein is CATSRDLSGKGYEQYF.

The chain is built from TRBV23-1 and TRBJ2-2; no clear D gene. TRBV23-1 is annotated as an ORF whose role is uncertain. CDR3 size: 16 residues. V lost 6 bases, J lost 2 bases, and 16 bases lay in between. This chain's CDR3 is CASSRGYRANTGELFF. The CDR3 coding sequence is TGCGCCAGCAGCCGAGGATACAGAGCTAACACCGGGGAGCTGTTTTTT.

The chain employs TRBV9 and TRBJ2-5, with 10 bases that match TRBD1. CDR1 SGDLS and CDR2 YYNGEE come from the germline V gene. The V segment lost 3 bases and the J segment 5 bases; nucleotides outside the gene matches: 4. The CDR3 loop spans 14 amino acids. CDR3 region: CASSAGQGVETQYF. In DNA, the CDR3 is TGTGCCAGCAGCGCCGGACAGGGGGTCGAGACCCAGTACTTC.

This rearrangement joins TRBV10-1 to TRBJ2-7; D remains unclear. Trimming removed 2 bases from V and 6 bases from J, with 11 bases in between. This CDR3 contains 13 residues. The germline gives CDR1 WNHNN, CDR2 SYGVQD (reference sequence). CDR3 amino acids: CASSERDGREQYF. CDR3 sequence (DNA): TGCGCCAGCAGTGAGAGAGACGGGCGCGAGCAGTACTTC.

This chain joins TRBV28 and TRBJ1-1, with D unclear. V dropped 3 bases and J dropped 5 bases, with 7 bases sitting between them. CDR3 size: 12 residues. CDR1 and CDR2 from the germline V gene are MDHEN and SYDVKM. This chain's CDR3 is CASSFWATEAFF. The CDR3 nucleotides read TGTGCCAGCAGTTTTTGGGCTACTGAAGCTTTCTTT.

The V and J genes are TRBV9 and TRBJ2-1; D call uncertain. This CDR3 is built from 15 residues. Germline V gives CDR1 SGDLS, CDR2 YYNGEE. V was trimmed by 1 base and J by 9 bases, leaving 17 bases between them. The CDR3 DNA reads as TGTGCCAGCAGCGTACGGGCCGAATGGGGTCCTGAGCAGTTCTTC. Translation: CASSVRAEWGPEQFF.

The chain combines TRBV6-5 with TRBJ2-2, with no clear D. Germline CDR1 and CDR2: MNHEY and SVGAGI. CDR3 size: 13 residues. The V end lost 2 bases, the J end lost 5 bases, and 6 bases lay between the germline ends. DNA of the CDR3: TGTGCCAGCAGTTACAGGCGGACCGGGGAGCTGTTTTTT. Its protein product is CASSYRRTGELFF.

V usage is TRBV27 and J usage is TRBJ2-3; TRBD2 aligns across 13 bases. V shed 5 bases, J shed 7 bases, and the junction held 6 bases outside the gene matches. Per the germline V gene, CDR1 is MNHEY and CDR2 is SMNVEV (reference sequence). The CDR3 is made up of 15 amino acids. This CDR3 is CASSRTSGSGNTQYF. The CDR3, as DNA: TGTGCCAGCAGTAGGACTAGCGGGAGCGGGAATACGCAGTATTTT.

On this clone: Other DNA sequences in this specimen translate into the identical CDR3. J is TRBJ2-7 and V is TRBV29-1, with D possibly being TRBD2 (5 bases). The CDR3 runs 13 residues. Germline V gene data show CDR1 as SQVTM and CDR2 as ANQGSEA. V was cut by 4 bases and J by 0 bases, with 10 bases left in between. The CDR3 nucleotides read TGCAGCGTTGGTGGGAGAAGCTCCTACGAGCAGTACTTC. Protein sequence: CSVGGRSSYEQYF.

V and J are TRBV9 and TRBJ2-7, with D possibly TRBD2 on 6 matching bases. The CDR3 covers 15 residues. The germline CDR1 and CDR2 sequences are SGDLS and YYNGEE. V was trimmed by 0 bases and J by 1 base, leaving 11 bases between them. The CDR3 DNA reads as TGTGCCAGCAGCGTAGAAAGCGGGTTTTCCTACGAGCAGTACTTC. The encoded protein is CASSVESGFSYEQYF.

The rearrangement links TRBV5-4 to TRBJ2-2; unclear D gene. CDR3 length: 12 amino acids. The germline CDR1 and CDR2 sequences are SGHNT and YYREEE (reference sequence). Trimming removed 2 bases at V and 6 bases at J, with 5 bases between. CDR3 protein: CASSFFPGELFF. In DNA form, the CDR3 reads TGTGCCAGCAGCTTTTTCCCCGGGGAGCTGTTTTTT.

Remarks on this clone: At the DNA level, this CDR3 is encoded by other sequences in the same sample as well. V usage is TRBV2 and J usage is TRBJ2-1; D not resolved. This CDR3 region has 11 residues. CDR1 and CDR2 from the germline V gene are SNHLY and FYNNEI. V was trimmed by 6 bases and J by 4 bases, leaving 4 bases between them. The DNA for the CDR3 is TGTGCCAGCAGCGGGTACAATGAGCAGTTCTTC. It codes for CASSGYNEQFF.

This clone showed up just a few times. V is TRBV19 and J is TRBJ2-1; 8 nucleotides match TRBD2. The V and J ends lost 6 bases and 3 bases, in that order; junction bases with no gene match: 13. From germline, CDR1 is LNHDA and CDR2 SQIVND (reference sequence). The CDR3 has 17 amino acids. CDR3 in DNA: TGTGCCAGTAGAGGCTTTATGCCTAGCGGGTACTACAATGAGCAGTTCTTC. Amino acids: CASRGFMPSGYYNEQFF.

The chain employs TRBV10-3 and TRBJ2-1, with 10 bases fitting TRBD2. Trimming cost V 8 bases and J 6 bases; bases outside gene matches: 7. This CDR3 has 14 amino acids. CDR1 and CDR2 (germline): ENHRY, SYGVKD. The CDR3 DNA reads as TGTGCCATCGAAAGAGCGGGAGGGCCCAATGAGCAGTTCTTC. This gives the protein CAIERAGGPNEQFF.

The chain joins TRBV5-6 to TRBJ2-3, with 10 bases that match TRBD2. Germline-derived CDR1 and CDR2 are SGHDT and YYEEEE. The trim removed 4 bases at V and 3 bases at J, leaving 8 bases unmatched. The CDR3 has 16 amino acids. CDR3 in amino acids: CASSQASGRRTDTQYF. CDR3 nucleotide sequence: TGTGCCAGCAGCCAAGCTAGCGGGAGAAGGACAGATACGCAGTATTTT.

The chain uses TRBV27 and TRBJ1-5; no clear D gene. The ends were cut back, 2 bases at V and 4 bases at J, with 9 bases in the middle. The CDR3 is made up of 14 amino acids. Per the germline V gene, CDR1 is MNHEY and CDR2 is SMNVEV (reference sequence). This CDR3 reads CASSLNSYNQPQHF. In DNA form, the CDR3 reads TGTGCCAGCAGTTTAAACAGCTATAATCAGCCCCAGCATTTT.

This chain links TRBV4-1 with TRBJ2-5, with D maybe TRBD2 (5 bases). The CDR3 length is 17 residues. With 6 bases removed from V and 0 bases from J, the gap between germline ends came to 20 bases. The germline V gene has CDR1 MGHRA and CDR2 YSYEKL. For the CDR3, the DNA is TGCGCCAGCAGACCCGGGCAGCGGCCGACCTACCAAGAGACCCAGTACTTC. As protein: CASRPGQRPTYQETQYF.

This chain connects TRBV6-6 to TRBJ2-3; D is possibly TRBD2 (5 bases). The CDR3 contains 14 residues. Germline V gives CDR1 MNHNY, CDR2 SVGAGI (reference sequence). V was pared by 0 bases and J by 5 bases, with 9 bases between. CDR3 DNA sequence: TGTGCCAGCAGTTACTCGAGACTAAGAGATACGCAGTATTTT. This translates into CASSYSRLRDTQYF.

This chain uses TRBV7-2 with TRBJ1-5; TRBD1 might be the D (6 bases). V was cut by 1 base and J by 0 bases, with 10 bases left in between. This CDR3 is built from 16 residues. Per germline, CDR1 SGHTA and CDR2 FQGNSA. The CDR3 sequence: CASSLGTDNSNQPQHF. The CDR3 coding sequence is TGTGCCAGCAGCTTAGGGACAGACAATAGCAATCAGCCCCAGCATTTT.

The chain is built from TRBV2 and TRBJ2-5, with a weak D call TRBD1 (6 bases). Germline values: CDR1 SNHLY, CDR2 FYNNEI. Trimming removed 7 bases at V and 0 bases at J, with 12 bases between. This CDR3 region has 14 residues. The CDR3 DNA reads as TGTGCCAGCATCCCCGGGACACACCAAGAGACCCAGTACTTC. It is translated as CASIPGTHQETQYF.

V is TRBV11-3 and J is TRBJ2-1, with a weak D call TRBD2 (6 bases). The germline gives CDR1 SGHNT, CDR2 YENEEA. This CDR3 is 15 amino acids long. Trimming removed 5 bases at V and 4 bases at J, with 15 bases between. The CDR3 reads CASSPSGVRYNEQFF. The CDR3 DNA is TGTGCCAGCAGCCCCTCGGGAGTCCGGTACAATGAGCAGTTCTTC.

On this clone: This CDR3 is also generated by other DNA sequences in the sample. The chain recombines TRBV28 with TRBJ2-7; D uncertain. The CDR3 has 11 amino acids. Germline V gene lookup returns CDR1 MDHEN and CDR2 SYDVKM. V was pared by 4 bases and J by 5 bases, with 6 bases between. CDR3 residues: CASSSPNEQYF. Written as DNA, the CDR3 is TGTGCCAGCAGTTCCCCTAACGAGCAGTACTTC.

The chain combines TRBV7-8 with TRBJ2-3; unclear D gene. V lost 4 bases and J 3 bases, leaving 26 bases between the germline ends. The germline CDR1 and CDR2 sequences are SGHVS and FQNEAQ. The CDR3 has 19 amino acids. In DNA form, the CDR3 reads TGTGCCAGCAGCTCCCTGGAGCTGTCCCCCACTCGGATTACAGATACGCAGTATTTT. Residues: CASSSLELSPTRITDTQYF.